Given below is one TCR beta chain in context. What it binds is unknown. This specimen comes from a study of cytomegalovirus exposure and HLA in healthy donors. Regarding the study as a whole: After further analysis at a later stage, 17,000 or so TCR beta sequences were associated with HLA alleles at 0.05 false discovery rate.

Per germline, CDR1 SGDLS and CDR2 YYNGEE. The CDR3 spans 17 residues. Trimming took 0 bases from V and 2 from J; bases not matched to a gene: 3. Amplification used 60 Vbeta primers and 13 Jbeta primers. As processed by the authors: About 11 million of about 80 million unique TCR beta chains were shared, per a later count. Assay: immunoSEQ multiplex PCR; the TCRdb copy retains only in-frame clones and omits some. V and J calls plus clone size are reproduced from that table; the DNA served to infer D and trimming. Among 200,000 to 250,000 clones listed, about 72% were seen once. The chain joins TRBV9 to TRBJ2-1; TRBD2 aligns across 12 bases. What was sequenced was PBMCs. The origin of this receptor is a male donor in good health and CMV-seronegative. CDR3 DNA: TGTGCCAGCAGCGTAGAGACTAGCGGGAGCCCCTACAATGAGCAGTTCTTC. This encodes CASSVETSGSPYNEQFF.